What follows are 20 T cell receptor beta chains derived from one specimen sequenced in a study of blood T cells in healthy people across ages. Sample-barcoded 5' priming and a J-beta primer mix drove a second PCR of roughly 6 to 12 cycles. TCRdb passed the 5' RACE reads through MiXCR, listing each CDR3 protein once. This repertoire shows 500,000 to 650,000 distinct CDR3 sequences, roughly a quarter found once; its top ten account for approximately 4%. These data also featured in a second study, about T cells of mothers and their children.

Specimen: blood. These receptors originate from a boy aged 2 to 9 in good health.

This clonotype appeared many times. The chain recombines TRBV24-1 with TRBJ2-5; 11 nucleotides align to TRBD2. The J call could be wrong; TRBJ2-7 is a better fit for the DNA end. Germline values: CDR1 KGHDR, CDR2 SFDVKD. This CDR3 comprises 17 residues. In DNA form, the CDR3 reads TGTGCCACCAGTGACTTACCTAGCGGGGGGCCGCGCTACGAGCAGTACTTC. Its protein is CATSDLPSGGPRYEQYF.

A note on this clonotype: An end of the junction does not agree with germline; a read error may underlie this. The rearrangement links TRBV29-1 to TRBJ1-3; 7 nucleotides agree with TRBD1. This CDR3 is built from 14 residues. Germline V lookup: CDR1 SQVTM, CDR2 ANQGSEA. The CDR3 nucleotides read TGCAACGTTACCGGGACAGTCTCTGGAAACACCATATATTTT. Amino acids: CNVTGTVSGNTIYF.

The rearrangement uses TRBV28 and TRBJ1-3; D call uncertain. This CDR3 spans 15 amino acids. V lost 5 bases, J lost 0 bases, and 11 bases lay in between. Germline assignment: CDR1 MDHEN and CDR2 SYDVKM. Written as DNA, the CDR3 is TGTGCCAGCAGTGGGTTCCAGAGCTCTGGAAACACCATATATTTT. Amino acid sequence: CASSGFQSSGNTIYF.

This clonotype showed up just a few times. The chain links TRBV7-6 to TRBJ2-5, with D uncertain. V was pared by 2 bases and J by 4 bases, with 8 bases between. CDR1 is SGHVS and CDR2 is FNYEAQ in the germline V gene. CDR3 length: 13 residues. The CDR3 nucleotides read TGTGCCAGCAGCTTATATACTGGAGAGACCCAGTACTTC. Translated, it gives CASSLYTGETQYF. Full variable domain (rest looked up from reference TRBV7-6 and TRBJ2-5): GAGVSQSPRYKVTKRGQDVALRCDPISGHVSLYWYRQALGQGPEFLTYFNYEAQQDKSGLPNDRFSAERPEGSISTLTIQRTEQRDSAMYRCASSLYTGETQYFGPGTRLLVL.

V is TRBV6-2 or TRBV6-3 and J is TRBJ1-1, with 7 nucleotides matching TRBD1. The CDR3 consists of 16 residues. Germline CDR1 reads MNHEY; CDR2 reads SVGEGT. V trimming: 6 bases; J trimming: 1 base; junction bases outside the gene matches: 11. Here the CDR3 reads CASRVPPGQKNTEAFF. The DNA for the CDR3 is TGTGCCAGCAGAGTACCCCCGGGACAGAAGAACACTGAAGCTTTCTTT.

This clonotype has more than one count but fewer than ten. The gene calls are TRBV7-2 and TRBJ2-5; tentatively, D is TRBD1 or TRBD2 (5 bases each). The J call is in doubt because the DNA end fits TRBJ2-1 better. This CDR3 is built from 15 residues. Per germline, CDR1 SGHTA and CDR2 FQGNSA. This CDR3 is CASSWDRNPTNEQFF. Written as DNA, the CDR3 is TGTGCCAGCAGCTGGGACCGAAACCCGACCAATGAGCAGTTCTTC.

This clonotype has only a few counts. V gene TRBV20-1 combines with J gene TRBJ2-7; D is possibly TRBD1 (6 bases). Per the germline V gene, CDR1 is DFQATT and CDR2 is SNEGSKA (reference sequence). The CDR3 runs 13 residues. V was clipped by 3 bases and J by 2 bases, with 11 bases between them. The DNA for the CDR3 is TGCAGTGCTAGTCTTCCAGGGGCCTACGAGCAGTACTTC. Encoded protein: CSASLPGAYEQYF.

This clonotype occurred a few times. The chain uses TRBV12-3 or TRBV12-4 and TRBJ2-1; perhaps TRBD1 as D (6 bases). V lost 9 bases to trimming and J lost 1 base, with 10 bases between them. The CDR3 extends over 13 amino acids. In DNA form, the CDR3 reads TGTGCCAGTAGGGGGAAGTCCTACAATGAGCAGTTCTTC. Amino acids: CASRGKSYNEQFF.

This clonotype has just a few counts. The chain has TRBV11-1 and TRBJ2-1, with a possible D match to TRBD2 (5 bases). V was trimmed by 1 base and J by 7 bases, leaving 14 bases between them. Germline lookup yields CDR1 SGHAT and CDR2 FQDESV (reference sequence). The CDR3 runs to 15 residues. The CDR3 loop is CASSLGALRGNEQFF. The CDR3 nucleotides read TGTGCCAGCAGCTTAGGGGCCTTACGGGGAAATGAGCAGTTCTTC. Together with reference TRBV11-1 and TRBJ2-1, the CDR3 gives the full variable domain: EAEVAQSPRYKITEKSQAVAFWCDPISGHATLYWYRQILGQGPELLVQFQDESVVDDSQLPKDRFSAERLKGVDSTLKIQPAELGDSAMYLCASSLGALRGNEQFFGPGTRLTVL.

Only a few counts were recorded for this clonotype. The chain couples TRBV12-5 to TRBJ2-5, with TRBD1 as a possible D gene (6 bases). V was pared by 3 bases and J by 4 bases, with 18 bases between. CDR3 length equals 16 residues. Germline CDR1 LGHNT, CDR2 FRNRAP. In DNA form, the CDR3 reads TGTGCTAGTGGTTTCCTTGACAGGCTCAGGGGAGAGACCCAGTACTTC. This sequence encodes CASGFLDRLRGETQYF.

The chain recombines TRBV28 with TRBJ2-1; D call uncertain. The CDR3 loop spans 12 amino acids. Between the trimmed V and J ends, which lost 6 bases and 7 bases, there was a span of 10 bases. CDR1 is MDHEN and CDR2 is SYDVKM in the germline V gene. The DNA of the CDR3 is TGTGCCAGCAGCCAAGATGTGAATGAGCAGTTCTTC. This encodes CASSQDVNEQFF.

This clonotype was seen only a few times. V gene TRBV15 combines with J gene TRBJ2-2; D is possibly TRBD2 (6 bases). Per germline, CDR1 LNHNV and CDR2 YYDKDF (reference sequence). With 4 bases removed from V and 9 bases from J, the gap between germline ends came to 15 bases. This CDR3 spans 14 amino acids. CDR3 bases: TGTGCCACCAGCACCACCCGGAGGGCCAGGGAGCTGTTTTTT. Residues: CATSTTRRARELFF. Full variable domain (rest looked up from reference TRBV15 and TRBJ2-2): DAMVIQNPRYQVTQFGKPVTLSCSQTLNHNVMYWYQQKSSQAPKLLFHYYDKDFNNEADTPDNFQSRRPNTSFCFLDIRSPGLGDTAMYLCATSTTRRARELFFGEGSRLTVL.

This clonotype showed up many times. The chain couples TRBV5-1 to TRBJ2-6, with 7 positions matching TRBD1. The CDR3 extends over 17 amino acids. Trimming cost V 4 bases and J 0 bases; bases outside gene matches: 7. Germline assignment: CDR1 SGHRS and CDR2 YFSETQ. The CDR3 loop is CASSPGQESSGANVLTF. CDR3 in DNA: TGCGCCAGCAGCCCCGGACAGGAGAGCTCTGGGGCCAACGTCCTGACTTTC. Full variable domain (outside the CDR3, taken from reference TRBV5-1 and TRBJ2-6): KAGVTQTPRYLIKTRGQQVTLSCSPISGHRSVSWYQQTPGQGLQFLFEYFSETQRNKGNFPGRFSGRQFSNSRSEMNVSTLELGDSALYLCASSPGQESSGANVLTFGAGSRLTVL.

There are a few counts of this clonotype. CDR3 sequence: CSARPTPPGESTDTQYF. CDR3 coding DNA: TGCAGTGCTAGACCGACCCCCCCGGGGGAAAGCACAGATACGCAGTATTTT. The chain couples TRBV20-1 to TRBJ2-3; a weak D match, TRBD2 (6 bases). The CDR3 spans 17 residues. Trimming shortened V by 2 bases and J by 0 bases, and 18 bases separated the two germline ends. Germline V gene data show CDR1 as DFQATT and CDR2 as SNEGSKA (reference sequence).

The genes are TRBV11-1 and TRBJ2-5, with 8 bases aligning to TRBD2. The J call may be faulty, since TRBJ2-7 better matches the DNA end. Germline V gives CDR1 SGHAT, CDR2 FQDESV (reference sequence). This CDR3 has 12 amino acids. The chain's CDR3 is CASCGGSYEQYF. The CDR3, as DNA: TGTGCCAGCTGCGGGGGGTCCTACGAGCAGTACTTC.

This clonotype has just a few counts. The chain uses TRBV9 and TRBJ2-2; tentatively, D is TRBD1 (6 bases). This CDR3 is built from 14 residues. V lost 3 bases and J 3 bases, leaving 9 bases between the germline ends. The V gene's germline CDR1 is SGDLS and CDR2 YYNGEE. The CDR3 DNA reads TGTGCCAGCAGCGGGACAGCGGACACCGGGGAGCTGTTTTTT. Translated, it gives CASSGTADTGELFF.

This rearrangement joins TRBV5-1 to TRBJ2-5; 9 bases map to TRBD2. CDR1 and CDR2 from the germline V gene are SGHRS and YFSETQ. V lost 4 bases to trimming and J lost 5 bases; unmatched junction nucleotides: 12. The length of the CDR3 is 16 residues. The CDR3 reads CASSPTGTAGGETQYF. In DNA, the CDR3 is TGCGCCAGCAGCCCAACCGGGACAGCGGGAGGTGAGACCCAGTACTTC.

The chain has TRBV12-3 or TRBV12-4 and TRBJ1-2; tentative D call: TRBD1 (5 bases). V was pared by 0 bases and J by 4 bases, with 9 bases between. CDR3 length: 14 amino acids. The CDR3 bases are TGTGCCAGCAGTTTAGCGCGACAGAGCTATGGCTACACCTTC. Protein sequence: CASSLARQSYGYTF.

The rearrangement links TRBV5-1 to TRBJ2-1, with 9 bases fitting TRBD2. Germline CDR1 and CDR2: SGHRS and YFSETQ. The CDR3 spans 15 residues. The V segment lost 3 bases and the J segment 0 bases; nucleotides outside the gene matches: 1. Here the CDR3 DNA reads TGCGCCAGCAGCTGGACTAGCGACTCCTACAATGAGCAGTTCTTC. This encodes CASSWTSDSYNEQFF.

J is TRBJ2-7 and V is TRBV6-5; D remains unclear. From germline, CDR1 is MNHEY and CDR2 SVGAGI. The V and J ends lost 0 bases and 6 bases respectively, with 12 bases between them. The CDR3 is made up of 14 amino acids. This CDR3 is CASSYSAIRPEQYF. The CDR3 nucleotides read TGTGCCAGCAGTTACTCGGCCATCAGGCCCGAGCAGTACTTC.